The TCR beta chain under discussion was sequenced for a study of CD8 T cells in Susac syndrome. Turning to the study itself: Patients with Susac syndrome were therapy-naive, on corticosteroids, or on intravenous immunoglobulin alone at the time that blood was drawn.

Trimming took 0 bases from V and 6 from J; bases not matched to a gene: 10. From germline, CDR1 is SEHNR and CDR2 FQNEAQ (reference sequence). The CDR3 sequence is 16 residues long. RNA was extracted with the RNeasy kit, and a quantity of about 0.45 to 1 ug was reverse transcribed using random hexamers. The authors amplified TCR beta CDR3 across 54 Vbeta and 13 Jbeta using immunoSEQ multiplex PCR. MiXCR was run by TCRdb on the immunoSEQ multiplex PCR reads, yielding one entry per CDR3 protein. The data hold 95,000 to 150,000 distinct CDR3 sequences, with around 94% observed a single time. Sequencing of TCR beta was performed on blood CD8+ and CD4+ T cells. Negative isolation yielded CD8+ and CD4+ T cells; FACS enriched TEMRA cells.

This clonotype originated in a human donor with Susac syndrome. The V and J genes are TRBV7-9 and TRBJ1-2; 7 nucleotides line up with TRBD1. The sequencing input was CD8+ T cells from PBMCs. The CDR3 is CASSLAGTGQTHGYTF. Written as DNA, the CDR3 is TGTGCCAGCAGCTTAGCCGGCACGGGACAGACCCATGGCTACACCTTC.